A selection of T cell receptor beta chains follows, all from one sample in a study of shared clonotypes between healthy human individuals. Some clones are missing from TCRdb's copy, which holds only in-frame ones; the method was immunoSEQ multiplex PCR. The table shows roughly 2 million clones, with roughly 95% occurring only once. Material: naive CD4+ T cells sorted from blood. These receptors were obtained from a man aged 18-30 years in good health. CDR3s include the opening cysteine and the closing phenylalanine or tryptophan. A D gene is named only where the DNA matches it firmly. A row's size may be missing; if present it is once, few, many or a size class.

abundance,v_gene,j_gene,d_gene,len,CDR3aa,CDR3nt
.,TRBV19,TRBJ1-6,.,16,CASSISGSSYNSPLHF,TGTGCCAGTAGTATATCTGGGAGCTCCTATAATTCACCCCTCCACTTT
.,TRBV10-3,TRBJ2-7,.,14,CAISEVEALGEQYF,TGTGCCATCAGTGAGGTCGAAGCCCTGGGGGAGCAGTACTTC
.,TRBV18,TRBJ2-5,.,15,CASSPSMSTQETQYF,TGTGCCAGCTCACCATCGATGAGCACCCAAGAGACCCAGTACTTC
.,TRBV30,TRBJ1-3,.,17,CASFSLLDRFSGNTIYF,TGTGCCTCCTTCAGTCTCTTGGACCGATTCTCTGGAAACACCATATATTTT
.,TRBV5-1,TRBJ2-3,TRBD2,15,CASSVGLVGTDTQYF,TGCGCCAGCAGCGTGGGACTAGTGGGCACAGATACGCAGTATTTT
.,TRBV5-6,TRBJ1-2,TRBD1,16,CASSFGPGQGESGYTF,TGTGCCAGCAGCTTTGGCCCGGGACAGGGGGAGAGTGGCTACACCTTC
once,TRBV6-5,TRBJ2-7,TRBD2,14,CASIGTSGSYEQYF,TGTGCCAGCATCGGGACTAGCGGGAGCTACGAGCAGTACTTC
.,TRBV5-4,TRBJ2-3,.,13,CASSSEWGDTQYF,TGTGCCAGCAGCTCCGAGTGGGGAGATACGCAGTATTTT
.,TRBV2,TRBJ2-7,.,15,CASSKGLSIPYEQYF,TGTGCCAGCAGTAAGGGGCTATCGATTCCCTACGAGCAGTACTTC
.,TRBV27,TRBJ1-1,.,14,CASSGVGLNTEAFF,TGTGCCAGCAGTGGGGTAGGGTTGAACACTGAAGCTTTCTTT
.,TRBV4-1,TRBJ1-5,.,17,CASSPRRIGEGNQPQHF,TGCGCCAGCAGCCCCCGAAGGATTGGGGAGGGCAATCAGCCCCAGCATTTT
.,TRBV6-5,TRBJ1-2,TRBD1,14,CASRGTGDNYGYTF,TGTGCCAGCAGAGGGACAGGAGATAACTATGGCTACACCTTC
.,TRBV14,TRBJ1-1,.,14,CASSPSPGGTTAFF,TGTGCCAGCAGCCCTTCTCCTGGGGGGACTACGGCTTTCTTT
.,TRBV2,TRBJ2-6,TRBD2,19,CASDRSSGGAGAGANVLTF,TGTGCCAGCGACCGGTCTAGCGGGGGGGCCGGCGCTGGGGCCAACGTCCTGACTTTC
.,TRBV28,TRBJ2-7,.,13,CASSLIQKGEQYF,TGTGCCAGCAGTTTAATCCAGAAGGGCGAGCAGTACTTC
.,TRBV19,TRBJ2-1,TRBD2,14,CASSTLAGANEQFF,TGTGCCAGTAGTACCCTAGCGGGAGCCAATGAGCAGTTCTTC
once,TRBV11-3,TRBJ2-7,TRBD1,20,CASSLTDSTPGQGLLYEQYF,TGTGCCAGCAGCCTGACAGACTCAACACCGGGACAGGGGTTATTATACGAGCAGTACTTC
.,TRBV7-2,TRBJ2-4,.,14,CASSLGVLENIQYF,TGTGCCAGCAGCTTAGGTGTACTAGAAAACATTCAGTACTTC
.,TRBV6-6,TRBJ2-7,.,12,CASRTATYEQYF,TGTGCCAGTCGCACGGCCACCTACGAGCAGTACTTC
.,TRBV18,TRBJ2-1,TRBD2,15,CASSALAGTYNEQFF,TGTGCCAGCTCAGCACTAGCGGGCACCTACAATGAGCAGTTCTTC
.,TRBV28,TRBJ2-7,TRBD1,16,CASSPFRDRAYYEQYF,TGTGCCAGCAGTCCCTTCCGGGACAGGGCGTATTACGAGCAGTACTTC
once,TRBV30,TRBJ1-2,TRBD1,13,CAWSDDRAYGYTF,TGTGCCTGGAGTGATGACAGGGCTTATGGCTACACCTTC
.,TRBV12-5,TRBJ1-2,.,13,CASGLGGTDGYTF,TGTGCTAGTGGTTTGGGGGGGACCGATGGCTACACCTTC
.,TRBV6-5,TRBJ1-2,TRBD1,14,CASSYLDRDLGYTF,TGTGCCAGCAGTTACTTGGACAGGGATCTTGGCTACACCTTC
.,TRBV6-1,TRBJ2-7,.,16,CASSEALLRATGEQYF,TGTGCCAGCAGTGAAGCGCTTCTCCGGGCCACAGGCGAGCAGTACTTC
.,TRBV7-9,TRBJ2-5,.,12,CASSRTTMEQYF,TGTGCCAGCAGCCGGACTACAATGGAGCAGTACTTC
.,TRBV11-2,TRBJ1-6,.,14,CASSRAYSNSPLHF,TGTGCCAGCAGCAGAGCCTACAGCAATTCACCCCTCCACTTT
.,TRBV30,TRBJ2-3,TRBD2,17,CAWSVGSTSGGPDTQYF,TGTGCCTGGAGTGTCGGGTCGACTAGCGGGGGTCCCGATACGCAGTATTTT